The next 28 T cell receptor beta chains were all read from a single sample in a study of memory CD4+ T cells and cytomegalovirus serostatus. Libraries were prepared by immunoSEQ multiplex PCR; TCRdb keeps only in-frame clonotypes and omits some of them. The sample yields 27,000 or so clones, around 75% seen once. The sort gate was single viable CD3+CD4+CD8-CD45RO+ cells for memory CD4+ T cells. Material for sequencing was memory CD4+ T cells from blood. Receptors were obtained from an adult in good health and CMV-seronegative.

This clone came up a few times. The genes are TRBV7-9 and TRBJ1-5; no clear D gene. The V end lost 2 bases, the J end lost 7 bases, and 12 bases lay between the germline ends. From germline, CDR1 is SEHNR and CDR2 FQNEAQ (reference sequence). This CDR3 is 14 amino acids long. In nucleotides, the CDR3 is TGTGCCAGCAGCTTATCAAGTCCGGGGCAGCCCCAGCATTTT. As protein: CASSLSSPGQPQHF.

This rearrangement joins TRBV4-3 to TRBJ2-2; unclear D gene. The CDR3 contains 15 residues. Trimming took 0 bases from V and 2 from J, leaving 7 bases between them. Germline CDR1 and CDR2: LGHNA and YSLEER. CDR3 nucleotide sequence: TGCGCCAGCAGCCAAGAGCGTTTTAACACCGGGGAGCTGTTTTTT. It translates to CASSQERFNTGELFF.

This clone is medium-sized in the sample. Its ends do not fully match the called genes, so a read error is possible. The chain combines TRBV7-7 with TRBJ2-1; D possibly uses TRBD1 or TRBD2 (5 bases each). CDR3 size: 17 residues. The germline V gene has CDR1 SSHAT and CDR2 FNYEAQ (reference sequence). The CDR3 DNA is TGTGCTAGCAGCTTAGTCTACGGGGCCCTGGGCCTCAATGAGCAGTTCTTC. Amino acids: CASSLVYGALGLNEQFF.

CDR3 DNA: TGTGCCATCAGTGAGCAGGGGACAGGAAACTATGGCTACACCTTC. Protein product: CAISEQGTGNYGYTF. J is TRBJ1-2 and V is TRBV10-3, with 8 bases identical to TRBD1. The germline CDR1 and CDR2 sequences are ENHRY and SYGVKD. After removal of 2 bases from V and 2 bases from J, the junction contained 4 bases not matched to a gene. This CDR3 is 15 amino acids long.

The chain is built from TRBV11-1 and TRBJ1-4; D might be TRBD1 (6 bases). The CDR3 spans 16 residues. V lost 5 bases and J lost 8, with 21 bases in between. Germline V gene sequence: CDR1 SGHAT, CDR2 FQDESV (reference sequence). CDR3 loop: CASSHRADSRVEKLFF. Written as DNA, the CDR3 is TGTGCCAGCAGCCACCGTGCGGACAGTAGGGTCGAAAAACTGTTTTTT. Looking up the rest from reference TRBV11-1 and TRBJ1-4 gives the full variable domain: EAEVAQSPRYKITEKSQAVAFWCDPISGHATLYWYRQILGQGPELLVQFQDESVVDDSQLPKDRFSAERLKGVDSTLKIQPAELGDSAMYLCASSHRADSRVEKLFFGSGTQLSVL.

This sequence joins TRBV4-1 and TRBJ2-5, with a possible D match to TRBD1 (5 bases). V lost 3 bases and J 4 bases, leaving 15 bases between the germline ends. The CDR3 has 15 amino acids. Germline V gene sequence: CDR1 MGHRA, CDR2 YSYEKL. CDR3 bases: TGCGCCAGCAGCCAGACAATTGCTAGGGGAGAGACCCAGTACTTC. As protein: CASSQTIARGETQYF.

As to this clone: Sequence at one end of the junction differs from germline and may be a read error. The chain employs TRBV23-1 and TRBJ1-2, with D perhaps matching TRBD1 (5 bases). TRBV23-1 is labeled an ORF, and its function is uncertain. The CDR3 contains 8 residues. The CDR3 sequence is CAIQGRPF. The CDR3, as DNA: TGCGCCATTCAGGGCCGTCCCTTC.

The V call is TRBV11-2, the J call TRBJ2-7, with D perhaps matching TRBD2 (6 bases). CDR1 and CDR2 (germline): SGHAT, FQNNGV. Trimming cost V 5 bases and J 5 bases, with 19 bases left between them. The CDR3 has 15 residues. CDR3 loop: CASSPTDLGGNEQYF. CDR3 in DNA: TGTGCCAGCAGCCCTACGGACCTGGGGGGAAACGAGCAGTACTTC.

This clone has just a few counts. The V gene is TRBV6-1, the J gene TRBJ1-2; TRBD1 might be the D (5 bases). Deletions cut 3 bases from V and 2 bases from J, with 7 bases between. CDR1 is MNHNS, CDR2 SASEGT, per germline. The CDR3 length is 13 residues. The DNA for the CDR3 is TGTGCCAGCAGTGATCAGGGAAACTATGGCTACACCTTC. Translation gives CASSDQGNYGYTF.

The V gene is TRBV11-3, the J gene TRBJ2-3; 11 bases fit TRBD2. Germline V lookup: CDR1 SGHNT, CDR2 YENEEA. The V segment lost 5 bases and the J segment 3 bases; nucleotides outside the gene matches: 4. The CDR3 sequence is 15 residues long. The CDR3 loop is CASSGRLAGTDTQYF. Here the CDR3 DNA reads TGTGCCAGCAGCGGGCGACTAGCGGGGACAGATACGCAGTATTTT.

The rearrangement links TRBV4-1 to TRBJ2-1; TRBD2 agrees at 8 bases. Unmatched junction bases numbered 4, after V lost 0 bases and J lost 6 bases. Germline values: CDR1 MGHRA, CDR2 YSYEKL. CDR3 size: 15 residues. The CDR3 DNA reads as TGCGCCAGCAGCCAAGATAGCGGGGCCCCCAATGAGCAGTTCTTC. As protein: CASSQDSGAPNEQFF.

The rearrangement links TRBV30 to TRBJ2-5, with 9 bases lining up with TRBD1. This CDR3 region has 15 residues. J gave up 7 bases and V 2 bases, and 11 bases lay outside the gene matches. Germline V gene data show CDR1 as GTSNPN and CDR2 as SVGIG (reference sequence). The CDR3 here is CAWSQPGTGFTTQYF. The CDR3 nucleotides are TGTGCCTGGAGTCAACCCGGGACAGGGTTTACGACCCAGTACTTC.

In this sample, this clone turned up a few times. This rearrangement joins TRBV30 to TRBJ1-5; D unresolved. V was clipped by 0 bases and J by 4 bases, with 7 bases between them. The germline V gene has CDR1 GTSNPN and CDR2 SVGIG (reference sequence). The CDR3 runs 13 residues. The CDR3 sequence: CAWSVIGNQPQHF. For the CDR3, the DNA is TGTGCCTGGAGTGTTATAGGGAATCAGCCCCAGCATTTT.

The chain recombines TRBV6-5 with TRBJ2-7; D is perhaps TRBD1 (5 bases). The germline CDR1 and CDR2 sequences are MNHEY and SVGAGI. The CDR3 runs 12 residues. V was clipped by 6 bases and J by 3 bases, with 9 bases between them. Written as DNA, the CDR3 is TGTGCCAGCAGAACAGGCATCTACGAGCAGTACTTC. Encoded protein: CASRTGIYEQYF.

The V gene is TRBV19, the J gene TRBJ2-2, with TRBD1 matching over 7 bases. Trimming at V came to 5 bases and at J to 7 bases, leaving 7 bases not matched to a gene. Looked up from germline, CDR1 is LNHDA and CDR2 is SQIVND (reference sequence). This CDR3 region has 14 residues. The CDR3 sequence is CASSPDRVYGELFF. As DNA, the CDR3 is TGTGCCAGTAGTCCCGACAGGGTATACGGGGAGCTGTTTTTT.

DNA for the CDR3: TGTGCCAGCAGGAACAGGGGAAATAACTATGGCTACACCTTC. Amino acid sequence: CASRNRGNNYGYTF. The V gene is TRBV6-1, the J gene TRBJ1-2, with 7 positions matching TRBD1. Germline CDR1 reads MNHNS; CDR2 reads SASEGT. Trimming cost V 6 bases and J 1 base; bases outside gene matches: 5. CDR3 length: 14 amino acids.

The chain couples TRBV7-9 to TRBJ1-5; D not certain. Deletions cut 5 bases from V and 5 bases from J, with 7 bases between. This CDR3 has 12 amino acids. Germline V gene lookup returns CDR1 SEHNR and CDR2 FQNEAQ (reference sequence). CDR3 DNA: TGTGCCAGCAGCCGAGGTGATCAGCCCCAGCATTTT. This encodes CASSRGDQPQHF.

This chain joins TRBV6-5 and TRBJ2-7; no clear D. V was clipped by 2 bases and J by 6 bases, with 5 bases between them. The germline V gene encodes CDR1 MNHEY and CDR2 SVGAGI. The CDR3 length is 11 residues. The CDR3: CASSYGAEQYF. The DNA of the CDR3 is TGTGCCAGCAGTTACGGCGCCGAGCAGTACTTC.

J is TRBJ1-6 and V is TRBV2; D gene unclear. Germline V lookup: CDR1 SNHLY, CDR2 FYNNEI. Trimming took 7 bases from V and 9 from J, leaving 7 bases between them. There are 11 residues in the CDR3. CDR3: CASKSSSPLHF. For the CDR3, the DNA is TGTGCCAGCAAATCGAGTTCACCCCTCCACTTT.

V usage is TRBV6-6 and J usage is TRBJ1-6, with a possible D match to TRBD1 (5 bases). Germline CDR1 and CDR2: MNHNY and SVGAGI (reference sequence). V gave up 5 bases and J gave up 10 bases, with 12 bases separating them. The CDR3 sequence is 13 residues long. The CDR3 nucleotides are TGTGCCAGCAGTACGGAGGGGAGATCACCCCTCCACTTT. It yields the protein CASSTEGRSPLHF.

The chain joins TRBV30 to TRBJ2-6; the D is unclear. Germline V gene sequence: CDR1 GTSNPN, CDR2 SVGIG (reference sequence). V was cut by 7 bases and J by 1 base, with 8 bases left in between. The CDR3 is made up of 13 amino acids. CDR3 sequence reads: CAYALSGANVLTF. As DNA, the CDR3 is TGTGCCTACGCTTTGTCTGGGGCCAACGTCCTGACTTTC.

The V call is TRBV30, the J call TRBJ2-3, with unresolved D. The germline V gene encodes CDR1 GTSNPN and CDR2 SVGIG (reference sequence). Trimming shortened V by 2 bases and J by 6 bases, and 9 bases separated the two germline ends. This CDR3 is built from 12 residues. DNA for the CDR3: TGTGCCTGGAGTCGAGCTAGTGATACGCAGTATTTT. Translated, it gives CAWSRASDTQYF. The whole variable domain, filled in from reference TRBV30 and TRBJ2-3, reads SQTIHQWPATLVQPVGSPLSLECTVEGTSNPNLYWYRQAAGRGLQLLFYSVGIGQISSEVPQNLSASRPQDRQFILSSKKLLLSDSGFYLCAWSRASDTQYFGPGTRLTVL.

This chain uses TRBV28 with TRBJ1-5, with 10 positions matching TRBD1. Per germline, CDR1 MDHEN and CDR2 SYDVKM. Trimming at V came to 10 bases and at J to 5 bases, leaving 5 bases not matched to a gene. CDR3 size: 13 residues. The CDR3 region is CATGDRGHQPQHF. Written as DNA, the CDR3 is TGTGCCACCGGGGACAGGGGTCATCAGCCCCAGCATTTT.

This chain joins TRBV7-2 and TRBJ2-7; 15 bases align to TRBD2. The CDR3 consists of 17 residues. Germline CDR1 SGHTA, CDR2 FQGNSA. The V and J ends lost 4 bases and 2 bases, in that order; junction bases with no gene match: 6. The CDR3 region has the DNA TGTGCCAGCAGCTCAGGACTAGCGGGGGGGAAACCCTACGAGCAGTACTTC. Translation: CASSSGLAGGKPYEQYF.

This clone has a handful of counts. The J gene is TRBJ2-3, the V gene TRBV29-1, with no clear D. The germline gives CDR1 SQVTM, CDR2 ANQGSEA. V shed 8 bases and J shed 8 bases, with 17 bases lying between them. There are 12 residues in the CDR3. CDR3 nucleotide sequence: TGCAGCTCAAGAACCCAGATGTCTACGCAGTATTTT. Translating it yields CSSRTQMSTQYF.

This clone was picked up a small number of times. The chain couples TRBV7-9 to TRBJ1-2; TRBD1 might be the D (5 bases). Looked up from germline, CDR1 is SEHNR and CDR2 is FQNEAQ (reference sequence). This CDR3 region has 12 residues. Between the trimmed V and J ends, which lost 8 bases and 6 bases, there was a span of 13 bases. CDR3: CASGRGTDGYTF. CDR3 nucleotide sequence: TGTGCCAGCGGCCGGGGGACGGATGGCTACACCTTC.

The chain has TRBV7-8 and TRBJ1-2; tentatively, D is TRBD1 (5 bases). CDR1 SGHVS and CDR2 FQNEAQ come from the germline V gene. This CDR3 is built from 13 residues. V was trimmed by 1 base and J by 7 bases, leaving 10 bases between them. The chain's CDR3 is CASSLEIGVGYTF. CDR3 DNA: TGTGCCAGCAGCTTAGAGATAGGGGTTGGCTACACCTTC.

As concerns this clone: At one end, the junction sequence differs from germline, possibly due to a read error. CDR3 DNA: TGTGCCAGCAGCCGGGACATTTGGAACACCGGGGAGCTATTTTTT. Its translation: CASSRDIWNTGELFF. The chain links TRBV2 to TRBJ2-2; tentatively, D is TRBD1 (6 bases). This CDR3 is 15 amino acids long. Germline-derived CDR1 and CDR2 are SNHLY and FYNNEI.